The 25 T cell receptor beta chains below come from one sample, sequenced in a study of cytomegalovirus exposure and HLA in healthy donors. The primer mix had 60 Vbeta and 13 Jbeta primers. TCRdb's copy holds only in-frame clones and misses some; the assay was immunoSEQ multiplex PCR. The table lists more than 120,000 clones, about four fifths of them singletons. Sequencing input: PBMCs. The receptors were sampled from a woman aged 40 to 55 in good health and CMV-seropositive.

The chain employs TRBV28 and TRBJ2-7; TRBD2 might be the D (5 bases). CDR1 and CDR2 (germline): MDHEN, SYDVKM. The ends were cut back, 7 bases at V and 0 bases at J, with 13 bases in the middle. The CDR3 contains 14 residues. As DNA, the CDR3 is TGTGCCAGCACCCCCGGACTGACCTCCTACGAGCAGTACTTC. As protein: CASTPGLTSYEQYF.

The chain is built from TRBV5-1 and TRBJ2-7; 9 bases align to TRBD1. The germline gives CDR1 SGHRS, CDR2 YFSETQ. With V trimmed by 0 bases and J by 7 bases, 8 bases remained unmatched. The CDR3 spans 15 residues. CDR3 loop: CASSLVPGQGKEQYF. The CDR3 bases are TGCGCCAGCAGCTTGGTCCCGGGACAGGGAAAAGAGCAGTACTTC.

The chain combines TRBV6-1 with TRBJ2-1; 11 bases are shared with TRBD2. The CDR3 is 15 residues long. The germline V gene has CDR1 MNHNS and CDR2 SASEGT. Unmatched junction bases numbered 6, after V lost 3 bases and J lost 8 bases. The CDR3 DNA is TGTGCCAGCAGTGATGTAACTAGCGGGAGCTATGAGCAGTTCTTC. This codes for CASSDVTSGSYEQFF.

This clone occurred once. The chain uses TRBV5-5 and TRBJ2-3, with D possibly matching TRBD2 (6 bases). In germline, CDR1 is SGHKS, CDR2 YYEKEE (reference sequence). Trimming pared 6 bases from V and 1 base from J, leaving 9 bases between. The CDR3 consists of 13 residues. DNA for the CDR3: TGTGCCAGCAAGGGACTGGGCACAGATACGCAGTATTTT. Its protein product is CASKGLGTDTQYF.

CDR3 sequence (DNA): TGTGCCAGCAGCTTATCGCCGGGGACGCAGTATTTT. Translated: CASSLSPGTQYF. This chain links TRBV13 with TRBJ2-3, with D perhaps TRBD2 (5 bases). CDR1 and CDR2 (germline): PRHDT, FYEKMQ (reference sequence). Trimming left V 2 bases short and J 9 bases short, with 9 bases between. CDR3 length: 12 amino acids.

This clone turned up a few times. The chain joins TRBV27 to TRBJ1-1; D not certain. CDR1 and CDR2 (germline): MNHEY, SMNVEV (reference sequence). CDR3 length: 13 residues. V lost 6 bases and J lost 2, with 10 bases in between. CDR3 sequence: CASRRVGNTEAFF. CDR3 bases: TGTGCCAGCAGGCGGGTTGGAAACACTGAAGCTTTCTTT.

The chain recombines TRBV4-1 with TRBJ1-6; the D is unclear. Germline lookup yields CDR1 MGHRA and CDR2 YSYEKL. The CDR3 consists of 14 residues. Trimming cost V 3 bases and J 6 bases, with 9 bases left between them. As DNA, the CDR3 is TGCGCCAGCAGCCAGACATATCCTAATTCACCCCTCCACTTT. Translation gives CASSQTYPNSPLHF.

This clone was recorded only once. Here the CDR3 reads CASSQYRGINQETQYF. The CDR3 nucleotides are TGCGCCAGCAGCCAATACCGGGGTATTAATCAAGAGACCCAGTACTTC. The V and J genes are TRBV4-1 and TRBJ2-5, with D possibly matching TRBD2 (5 bases). CDR1 and CDR2 (germline): MGHRA, YSYEKL. V was clipped by 2 bases and J by 2 bases, with 15 bases between them. CDR3 length equals 16 residues.

This chain uses TRBV27 with TRBJ2-7; 12 bases fit TRBD2. With 3 bases clipped from V and 1 base from J, the junction kept 10 bases outside the gene matches. This CDR3 comprises 18 residues. The germline CDR1 and CDR2 sequences are MNHEY and SMNVEV (reference sequence). The CDR3 DNA follows: TGTGCCAGCAGTTTTTCATCGTTCGGGACTAGCGGGTCCTACGAGCAGTACTTC. Residues: CASSFSSFGTSGSYEQYF.

The V call is TRBV7-9, the J call TRBJ2-3; 7 bases agree with TRBD2. The CDR3 covers 16 residues. Germline assignment: CDR1 SEHNR and CDR2 FQNEAQ (reference sequence). V lost 5 bases to trimming and J lost 0 bases; unmatched junction nucleotides: 8. CDR3 region: CASSPGTTSSTDTQYF. In nucleotides, the CDR3 is TGTGCCAGCAGCCCGGGGACTACCTCTAGCACAGATACGCAGTATTTT.

The chain recombines TRBV7-8 with TRBJ1-2; the D gene is possibly TRBD1 (5 bases). The CDR3 loop spans 14 amino acids. Trimming left V 5 bases short and J 4 bases short, with 14 bases between. CDR1 and CDR2 from the germline V gene are SGHVS and FQNEAQ. The CDR3 DNA reads TGTGCCAGCAGCGGGGGGGGAAGAGGCTATGGCTACACCTTC. Its translation: CASSGGGRGYGYTF.

V usage is TRBV7-9 and J usage is TRBJ2-7; a weak D match, TRBD1 (5 bases). The CDR3 consists of 12 residues. Germline loops: CDR1 SEHNR, CDR2 FQNEAQ (reference sequence). Deletions cut 5 bases from V and 2 bases from J, with 7 bases between. The CDR3 nucleotides are TGTGCCAGCAGCCTGGACACCTACGAGCAGTACTTC. It specifies CASSLDTYEQYF. The variable domain in full, completed from reference TRBV7-9 and TRBJ2-7, reads DTGVSQNPRHKITKRGQNVTFRCDPISEHNRLYWYRQTLGQGPEFLTYFQNEAQLEKSRLLSDRFSAERPKGSFSTLEIQRTEQGDSAMYLCASSLDTYEQYFGPGTRLTVT.

The chain carries TRBV5-6 and TRBJ2-7, with D hard to call. CDR1 and CDR2 from the germline V gene are SGHDT and YYEEEE. CDR3 size: 11 residues. The V and J ends lost 3 bases and 3 bases respectively, with 4 bases between them. The CDR3 is CASSSHYEQYF. CDR3 bases: TGTGCCAGCAGCTCCCACTACGAGCAGTACTTC.

J is TRBJ2-7 and V is TRBV28, with 7 nucleotides matching TRBD1. Germline trimming cut 6 bases from V and 7 bases from J; bases unmatched to any gene: 6. Germline loops: CDR1 MDHEN, CDR2 SYDVKM. This CDR3 has 12 amino acids. CDR3 sequence reads: CASSTPGQEQYF. In nucleotides, the CDR3 is TGTGCCAGCAGCACTCCGGGACAGGAGCAGTACTTC.

The J gene is TRBJ2-1, the V gene TRBV5-1; TRBD2 is a possible D gene (6 bases). With 3 bases removed from V and 9 bases from J, the gap between germline ends came to 16 bases. Germline lookup yields CDR1 SGHRS and CDR2 YFSETQ. This CDR3 is built from 14 residues. CDR3 loop: CASSSGVVGGEQFF. CDR3 DNA sequence: TGCGCCAGCAGCTCAGGTGTCGTGGGGGGTGAGCAGTTCTTC. The full variable domain, completed using reference TRBV5-1 and TRBJ2-1, is KAGVTQTPRYLIKTRGQQVTLSCSPISGHRSVSWYQQTPGQGLQFLFEYFSETQRNKGNFPGRFSGRQFSNSRSEMNVSTLELGDSALYLCASSSGVVGGEQFFGPGTRLTVL.

This chain connects TRBV11-3 to TRBJ2-1, with 11 bases fitting TRBD2. The CDR3 runs to 14 residues. The trim removed 4 bases at V and 15 bases at J, leaving 11 bases unmatched. Germline lookup yields CDR1 SGHNT and CDR2 YENEEA. CDR3 sequence (DNA): TGTGCCAGCAGCTCTTCTAGCGGGAGGCCTCTACCGTTCTTC. Translated: CASSSSSGRPLPFF.

This clone was counted a few times. V is TRBV11-3 and J is TRBJ2-5, with TRBD2 matching 13 bases. The J segment lost 3 bases and the V segment lost 4 bases, leaving 2 bases of the junction unmatched. There are 15 residues in the CDR3. Germline loops: CDR1 SGHNT, CDR2 YENEEA. DNA for the CDR3: TGTGCCAGCAGCTCGGGACTAGCGGGAAAAGAGACCCAGTACTTC. Translated, it gives CASSSGLAGKETQYF.

The chain recombines TRBV19 with TRBJ2-1; TRBD2 matches 10 bases. J gave up 8 bases and V 8 bases, and 12 bases lay outside the gene matches. This CDR3 region has 15 residues. Germline CDR1 and CDR2: LNHDA and SQIVND (reference sequence). The CDR3 DNA follows: TGTGCCAGTGCGCTAGCGGGAGTAGGTGCATATGAGCAGTTCTTC. This codes for CASALAGVGAYEQFF.

A note on this clone: Germline is not matched at one junction end, which may reflect a read error. The chain links TRBV6-5 to TRBJ1-1; 9 bases match TRBD1. Germline values: CDR1 MNHEY, CDR2 SVGAGI. The CDR3 is made up of 15 amino acids. The CDR3 spells CASNYLQGAMTEAFF. The CDR3 DNA reads TGTGCCAGCAATTACCTACAGGGGGCGATGACTGAAGCTTTCTTT.

V is TRBV28 and J is TRBJ1-4; D perhaps matches TRBD1 (6 bases). The CDR3 length is 15 residues. CDR1 MDHEN and CDR2 SYDVKM come from the germline V gene. V lost 5 bases and J lost 4, with 14 bases in between. The CDR3 DNA follows: TGTGCCAGCAGTATACCAGGGGCGGATAATGAAAAACTGTTTTTT. Translated, it gives CASSIPGADNEKLFF.

The genes are TRBV2 and TRBJ1-2, with TRBD1 identical over 7 bases. V lost 3 bases, J lost 3 bases, and 1 base stayed unmatched. Germline V gene sequence: CDR1 SNHLY, CDR2 FYNNEI. The CDR3 has 13 residues. The CDR3, as DNA: TGTGCCAGCAGTGACAGGGGGTACTATGGCTACACCTTC. It specifies CASSDRGYYGYTF.

The chain couples TRBV18 to TRBJ2-5; D perhaps matches TRBD1 (6 bases). V lost 0 bases and J 12 bases, leaving 23 bases between the germline ends. The germline gives CDR1 KGHSH, CDR2 LQKENI. CDR3 length: 16 residues. CDR3 amino acids: CASSPPTGPSESREYF. The CDR3 DNA is TGTGCCAGCTCACCACCGACAGGACCCTCCGAGAGTAGGGAGTACTTC.

The chain carries TRBV7-6 and TRBJ2-3, with 12 nucleotides matching TRBD1. Germline V gives CDR1 SGHVS, CDR2 FNYEAQ. There are 15 residues in the CDR3. V shed 4 bases and J 3 bases; nucleotides not matched to a gene: 2. The chain's CDR3 is CASSWGQGATDTQYF. CDR3 sequence (DNA): TGTGCCAGCAGCTGGGGACAGGGGGCTACAGATACGCAGTATTTT.

The V and J genes are TRBV5-1 and TRBJ2-1; the match to TRBD2 covers 9 bases. Germline CDR1 SGHRS, CDR2 YFSETQ. Losses at the gene ends were 1 base for V and 9 bases for J; bases not matched to a gene: 5. The CDR3 totals 14 residues. The CDR3 is CASSLSGTSSEQFF. The CDR3 DNA reads as TGCGCCAGCAGCTTGAGCGGGACTAGCAGTGAGCAGTTCTTC.

The V and J genes are TRBV27 and TRBJ1-2, with 7 bases lining up with TRBD1. This CDR3 has 15 amino acids. Germline V gives CDR1 MNHEY, CDR2 SMNVEV (reference sequence). Trimming at V came to 3 bases and at J to 5 bases, leaving 9 bases not matched to a gene. Here the CDR3 DNA reads TGTGCCAGCAGTTTCTGGGGGAAGACAGGGTATGGCTACACCTTC. Amino acids: CASSFWGKTGYGYTF.